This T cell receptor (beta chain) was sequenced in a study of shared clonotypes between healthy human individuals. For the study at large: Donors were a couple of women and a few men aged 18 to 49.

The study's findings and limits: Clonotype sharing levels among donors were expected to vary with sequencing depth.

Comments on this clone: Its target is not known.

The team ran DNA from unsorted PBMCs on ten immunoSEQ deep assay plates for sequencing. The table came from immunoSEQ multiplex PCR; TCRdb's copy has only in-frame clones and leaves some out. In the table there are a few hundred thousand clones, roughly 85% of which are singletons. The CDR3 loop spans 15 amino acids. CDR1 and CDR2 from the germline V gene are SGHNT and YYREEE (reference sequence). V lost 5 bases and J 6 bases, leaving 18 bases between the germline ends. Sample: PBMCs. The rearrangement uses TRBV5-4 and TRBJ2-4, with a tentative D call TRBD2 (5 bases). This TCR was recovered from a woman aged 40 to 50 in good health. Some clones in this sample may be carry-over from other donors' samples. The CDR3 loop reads CASSTREKGLNIQYF. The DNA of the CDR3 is TGTGCCAGCAGTACGAGGGAGAAGGGATTAAACATTCAGTACTTC.